This T cell receptor beta chain stems from a study of blood T cells in healthy people across ages. Germline assignment: CDR1 SGHTA and CDR2 FQGNSA. V gave up 6 bases and J gave up 5 bases, with 19 bases separating them. The CDR3 length is 15 residues. A J-beta primer mix and a sample-barcoded 5' primer were used in a second PCR of roughly 7 to 12 cycles. Each CDR3 protein is one row after TCRdb ran MiXCR on the 5' RACE reads. The sample includes about 1 million distinct CDR3 sequences, roughly a quarter of them seen just once. This clonotype was seen a handful of times. These data were also reused for a study on T cells of mothers and their children.

Sequenced sample: blood. The receptor comes from a girl aged 2 to 10 in good health. This sequence joins TRBV7-2 and TRBJ2-5, with D perhaps TRBD1 (6 bases). The CDR3 nucleotides are TGTGCCAGCAGTTCAACAGGGTGGGAGATGGAGACCCAGTACTTC. Translated, it gives CASSSTGWEMETQYF.